Shown below are 2 T cell receptor beta chains from a single sample sequenced in a study of T cell responses to AZD1222 COVID-19 vaccine. Generated by immunoSEQ multiplex PCR, the TCRdb table keeps only in-frame clones and is missing some. This table holds about 170,000 clones, just under 95% found once. The material sequenced was peripheral blood, taken on day 0 of AZD1222 vaccination. These receptors were taken from an adult in good health.

The chain links TRBV28 to TRBJ1-4; no definite D call. V was trimmed by 0 bases and J by 5 bases, leaving 7 bases between them. CDR1 and CDR2 from the germline V gene are MDHEN and SYDVKM. The CDR3 sequence is 14 residues long. The CDR3 reads CASSLWRGNEKLFF. DNA of the CDR3: TGTGCCAGCAGTTTATGGCGGGGAAATGAAAAACTGTTTTTT.

This chain links TRBV7-9 with TRBJ1-1, with D possibly being TRBD1 (6 bases). Looked up from germline, CDR1 is SEHNR and CDR2 is FQNEAQ (reference sequence). The CDR3 has 12 amino acids. Trimming removed 5 bases from V and 7 bases from J, with 11 bases in between. This CDR3 is CASSQQGIEAFF. The CDR3 coding sequence is TGTGCCAGCAGCCAACAGGGTATTGAAGCTTTCTTT. The variable domain in full, completed from reference TRBV7-9 and TRBJ1-1, reads DTGVSQNPRHKITKRGQNVTFRCDPISEHNRLYWYRQTLGQGPEFLTYFQNEAQLEKSRLLSDRFSAERPKGSFSTLEIQRTEQGDSAMYLCASSQQGIEAFFGQGTRLTVV.